This T cell receptor beta chain was sequenced during a study of T-cell memory formation after mild COVID-19. Overall study: For the most part, TCR clusters were specific to one donor. Findings of the study overall: Prior to infection, memory already included some responding clones, suggesting cross-reactive memory joined. Mostly located in CM and EM were contracting CD4+ clones, with contracting CD8+ clones located in EMRA. What remained unconfirmed was the SARS-CoV-2 specificity of second-wave clones peaking on day 37.

TCRdb analysed the 5' RACE reads with MiXCR anew, one entry per CDR3 protein. This table holds some 57,000 distinct CDR3 sequences, about 12% found once. Trimming took 4 bases from V and 7 from J, leaving 20 bases between them. The germline V gene encodes CDR1 SGHTA and CDR2 FQGNSA. This CDR3 comprises 16 residues. This clonotype was seen many times. Its antigen remains unknown. This clonotype was sampled from a man aged 18 to 30 who had mild COVID-19 (a few samples of this study predate the infection). Cell type and time point are not known. V gene TRBV7-2 combines with J gene TRBJ2-1; D uncertain. Sequenced: PBMCs or a T cell subset sorted from them (not recorded which). The CDR3 is CASSSSAGALQNEQFF. The CDR3 DNA is TGTGCCAGCAGCTCCTCCGCCGGCGCCCTACAGAATGAGCAGTTCTTC. The complete variable domain, with remaining parts taken from reference TRBV7-2 and TRBJ2-1, reads GAGVSQSPSNKVTEKGKDVELRCDPISGHTALYWYRQSLGQGLEFLIYFQGNSAPDKSGLPSDRFSAERTGGSVSTLTIQRTQQEDSAVYLCASSSSAGALQNEQFFGPGTRLTVL.